This T cell receptor beta chain was retrieved from a study of blood T cell repertoires in COVID-19 (dated by TCRdb to the early 2020s). In the study overall: The collaborator samples originated in the United States, Italy and Spain and spanned the acute and convalescent phases of COVID-19. The material from the prospective study consisted of cDNA or gDNA derived from T cells, B-cell-depleted T cells, or PBMCs. Where HLA class I and class II types were available, the types were taken from metadata supplied by the sample provider, not from assay-based typing. Samples came from the ongoing ImmuneRACE study (first 160 participants) plus 1,254 subjects from 6 global collaborators. The repertoires were made available in a free public database intended to serve as a resource for research on the immune response to SARS-CoV-2. Subjects who had been exposed to COVID-19, were actively infected with it, or had recovered from it provided the deeply sampled blood TCRbeta repertoires that made up the dataset. A de-identified subject ID, COVID-19 status, age in years and sex were almost always included in the sample metadata.

What the authors observed across the whole study: How much clinical and demographic metadata was included differed by source and by participant, and the metadata was provided uncurated.

The collaborating institutions used their own protocols to collect whole blood in K2EDTA tubes. Collaborator samples were shipped for TCRbeta analysis as frozen whole blood, isolated PBMCs, or DNA extracted from either sample type. The junction carries 11 bases between V and J, which are trimmed by 0 bases and 5 bases respectively. Taken from the germline V gene, the CDR1 and CDR2 loops are SGHDT and YYEEEE. Its CDR3 holds 14 amino acids, cysteine through phenylalanine. The kept DNA is CDR3 alone, 42 bases in frame from the first base. TCRbeta CDR3 regions were amplified from genomic DNA by means of the immunoSEQ Assay, a bias-controlled multiplex PCR. The paper's processing steps were these. The number of nucleated cells in each sample was estimated from the amplification of reference gene primers within the assay. Sequence reads were collapsed and filtered to measure the absolute abundance of every unique TCRbeta CDR3 rearrangement. For each sample, productive Simpson clonality was calculated by taking the square root of Simpson's diversity index across productive rearrangements. Held by TCRdb, this immuneACCESS table contains in-frame sequences only and omits some clones. Under half of the omission traces to an unresolved V gene where checked; the cause of the rest is unknown. The DNA was the basis for D and trimming; V, J and clone size are from that table. The sample table records 200,000 to 250,000 clones; around 84% of these occur just once. The top ten clones comprise 5.9% of the sample.

Note on this clone: No antigen is known for it. Base quality data are lacking; no much larger clone is found one base away.

The specimen was peripheral blood. The receptor was isolated from a man older than 75 with acute or convalescent COVID-19. The chain employs TRBV5-6 and TRBJ1-2, and perhaps TRBD1 as D gene, on 5 matching bases. The CDR3 is CASSLVQAGYGYTF. The DNA reads as follows: TGTGCCAGCAGCTTGGTACAGGCGGGGTATGGCTACACCTTC.